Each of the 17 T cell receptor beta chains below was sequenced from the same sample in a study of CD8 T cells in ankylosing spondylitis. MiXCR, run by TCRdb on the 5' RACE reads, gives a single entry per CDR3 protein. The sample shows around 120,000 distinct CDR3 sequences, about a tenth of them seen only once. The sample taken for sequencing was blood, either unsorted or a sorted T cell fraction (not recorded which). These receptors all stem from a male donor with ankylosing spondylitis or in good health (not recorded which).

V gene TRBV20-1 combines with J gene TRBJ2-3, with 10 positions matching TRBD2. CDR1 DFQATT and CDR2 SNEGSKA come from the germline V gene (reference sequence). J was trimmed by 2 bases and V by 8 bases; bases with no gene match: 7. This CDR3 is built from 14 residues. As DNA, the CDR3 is TGCAGTTCCGTAGCGGGAGGTAACACAGATACGCAGTATTTT. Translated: CSSVAGGNTDTQYF.

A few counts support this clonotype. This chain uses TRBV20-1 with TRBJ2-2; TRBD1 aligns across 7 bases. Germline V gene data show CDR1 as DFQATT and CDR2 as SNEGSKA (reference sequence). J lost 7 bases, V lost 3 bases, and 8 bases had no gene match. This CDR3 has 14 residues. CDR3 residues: CSARATGVGGELFF. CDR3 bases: TGCAGTGCTAGGGCAACAGGGGTTGGCGGGGAGCTGTTTTTT.

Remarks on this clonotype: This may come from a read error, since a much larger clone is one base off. For the CDR3, the DNA is TGCAGTGCTAGCCCCAGACAGGCGTCACTTAACTATGGCTACACCTTC. Protein sequence: CSASPRQASLNYGYTF. This chain connects TRBV20-1 to TRBJ1-2; D possibly corresponds to TRBD1 (6 bases). Germline CDR1 DFQATT, CDR2 SNEGSKA (reference sequence). The CDR3 consists of 16 residues. V lost 3 bases and J 1 base, leaving 18 bases between the germline ends.

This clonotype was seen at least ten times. The CDR3 region has the DNA TGTGCCATCAGAGACCCGGGAGCGAACTATGGCTACACCTTC. Protein product: CAIRDPGANYGYTF. The chain recombines TRBV10-3 with TRBJ1-2; D unresolved. The CDR3 extends over 14 amino acids. Germline loops: CDR1 ENHRY, CDR2 SYGVKD. The V end lost 6 bases, the J end lost 2 bases, and 13 bases lay between the germline ends.

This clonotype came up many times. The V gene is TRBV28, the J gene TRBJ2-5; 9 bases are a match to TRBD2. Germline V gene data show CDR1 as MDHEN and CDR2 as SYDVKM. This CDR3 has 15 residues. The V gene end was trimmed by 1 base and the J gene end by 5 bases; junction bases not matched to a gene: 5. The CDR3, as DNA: TGTGCCAGCAGTTTATTGCCTAGCGGGATGGAGACCCAGTACTTC. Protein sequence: CASSLLPSGMETQYF.

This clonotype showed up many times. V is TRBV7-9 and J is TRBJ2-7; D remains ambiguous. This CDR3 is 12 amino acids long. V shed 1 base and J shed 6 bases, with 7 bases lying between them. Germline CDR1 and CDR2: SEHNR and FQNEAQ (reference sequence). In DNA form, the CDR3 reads TGTGCCAGCAGCTTAGATTGGGTCGAGCAGTACTTC. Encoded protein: CASSLDWVEQYF. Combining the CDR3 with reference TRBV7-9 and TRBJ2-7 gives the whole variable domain DTGVSQNPRHKITKRGQNVTFRCDPISEHNRLYWYRQTLGQGPEFLTYFQNEAQLEKSRLLSDRFSAERPKGSFSTLEIQRTEQGDSAMYLCASSLDWVEQYFGPGTRLTVT.

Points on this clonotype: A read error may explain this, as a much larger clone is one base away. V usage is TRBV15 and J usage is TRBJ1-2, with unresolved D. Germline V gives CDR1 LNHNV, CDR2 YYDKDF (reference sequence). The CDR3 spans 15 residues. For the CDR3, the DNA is TGTGCCACCAGCAGAGATCTTGGCACAGACTATGGCTACGCCTTC. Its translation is CATSRDLGTDYGYAF.

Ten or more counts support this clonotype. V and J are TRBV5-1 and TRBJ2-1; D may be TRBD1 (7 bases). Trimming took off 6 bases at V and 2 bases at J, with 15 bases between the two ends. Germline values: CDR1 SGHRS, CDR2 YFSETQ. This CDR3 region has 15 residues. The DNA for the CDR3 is TGCGCCAGCACCCTAGACAGGGAGGCCTACAATGAGCAGTTCTTC. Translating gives CASTLDREAYNEQFF.

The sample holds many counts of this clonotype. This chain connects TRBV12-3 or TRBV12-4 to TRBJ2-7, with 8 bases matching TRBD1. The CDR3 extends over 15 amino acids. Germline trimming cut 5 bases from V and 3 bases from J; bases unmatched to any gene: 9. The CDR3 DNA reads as TGTGCCAGCAGTCCTGCAGGACAGGGTCTCTACGAGCAGTACTTC. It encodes CASSPAGQGLYEQYF.

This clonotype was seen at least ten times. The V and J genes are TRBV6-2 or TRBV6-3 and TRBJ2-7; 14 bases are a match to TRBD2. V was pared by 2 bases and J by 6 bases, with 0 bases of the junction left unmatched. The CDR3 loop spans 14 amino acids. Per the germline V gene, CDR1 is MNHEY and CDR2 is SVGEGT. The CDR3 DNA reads TGTGCCAGCAGTTACGGACTAGCGGGAGGCGAGCAGTACTTC. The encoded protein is CASSYGLAGGEQYF.

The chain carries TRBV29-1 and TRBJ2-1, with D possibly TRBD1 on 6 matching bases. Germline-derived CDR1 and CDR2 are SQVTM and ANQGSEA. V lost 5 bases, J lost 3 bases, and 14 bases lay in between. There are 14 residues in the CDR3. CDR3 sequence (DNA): TGCAGCGTTCGAAAACGACAGGACTACAATGAGCAGTTCTTC. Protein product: CSVRKRQDYNEQFF.

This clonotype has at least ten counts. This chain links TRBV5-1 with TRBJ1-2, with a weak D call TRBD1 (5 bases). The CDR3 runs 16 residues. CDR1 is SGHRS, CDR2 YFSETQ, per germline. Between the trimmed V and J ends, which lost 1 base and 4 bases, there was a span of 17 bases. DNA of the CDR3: TGCGCCAGCAGCTTGAGCGGGGGGACTTTTCCCTATGGCTACACCTTC. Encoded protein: CASSLSGGTFPYGYTF.

The CDR3 DNA sequence: TGTGCCTGGAAAGGTGAACTAGCGGGAGCCAATGAGCAGTTCTTC. It specifies CAWKGELAGANEQFF. The chain is built from TRBV30 and TRBJ2-1, with TRBD2 matching 11 bases. V dropped 4 bases and J dropped 6; count of bases not matched to a gene: 8. The CDR3 contains 15 residues. Germline lookup yields CDR1 GTSNPN and CDR2 SVGIG (reference sequence).

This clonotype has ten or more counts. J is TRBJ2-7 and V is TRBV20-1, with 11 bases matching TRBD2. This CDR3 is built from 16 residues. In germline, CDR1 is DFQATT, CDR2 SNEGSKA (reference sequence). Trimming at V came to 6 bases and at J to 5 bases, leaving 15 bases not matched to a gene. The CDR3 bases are TGCAGTGCCGAAGCCCGTCATAGCGGGAGGGTCGACGAGCAGTACTTC. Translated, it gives CSAEARHSGRVDEQYF.

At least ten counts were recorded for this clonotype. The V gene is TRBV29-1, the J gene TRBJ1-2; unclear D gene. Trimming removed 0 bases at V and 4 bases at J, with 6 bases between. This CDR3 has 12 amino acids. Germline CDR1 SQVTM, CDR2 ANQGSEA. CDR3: CSVEESRYGYTF. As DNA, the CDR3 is TGCAGCGTTGAAGAGTCACGCTATGGCTACACCTTC.

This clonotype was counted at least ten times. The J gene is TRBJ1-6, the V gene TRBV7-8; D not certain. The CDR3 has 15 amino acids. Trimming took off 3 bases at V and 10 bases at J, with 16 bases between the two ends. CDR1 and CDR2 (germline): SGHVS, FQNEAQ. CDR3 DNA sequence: TGTGCCAGCAGCTTGTTAGGTGTAGTTGGCTCACCCCTCCACTTT. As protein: CASSLLGVVGSPLHF.

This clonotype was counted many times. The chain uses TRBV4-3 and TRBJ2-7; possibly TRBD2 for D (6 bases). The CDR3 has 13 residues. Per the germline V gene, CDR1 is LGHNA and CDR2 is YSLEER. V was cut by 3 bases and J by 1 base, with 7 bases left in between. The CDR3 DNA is TGCGCCAGCAGCCATGGGACTTCCTACGAGCAGTACTTC. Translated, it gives CASSHGTSYEQYF.